These 9 T cell receptor beta chains share one sample of origin, sequenced in a study of STAT5B mutations in CD4+ large granular lymphocyte leukemia. TCRdb's copy holds only in-frame clones and misses some; the assay was immunoSEQ multiplex PCR. The table lists about 36,000 clones, about 80% of them singletons. Input material: CD4+ T cells from blood buffy coats. The receptors originated from a human donor in good health.

This clone was seen only once. The rearrangement links TRBV5-4 to TRBJ2-7; D not certain. V dropped 1 base and J dropped 0 bases, with 5 bases sitting between them. Germline CDR1 reads SGHNT; CDR2 reads YYREEE (reference sequence). CDR3 length: 13 amino acids. CDR3 amino acids: CASSLYGSYEQYF. The CDR3 DNA is TGTGCCAGCAGCTTGTATGGCTCCTACGAGCAGTACTTC.

The CDR3 DNA reads TGTGCCAGCAGTGTACAGGCATTGAGCTCCTACAATGAGCAGTTCTTC. Protein: CASSVQALSSYNEQFF. The chain joins TRBV6-1 to TRBJ2-1; weak D call: TRBD1 (5 bases). Germline CDR1 reads MNHNS; CDR2 reads SASEGT. CDR3 size: 16 residues. V was pared by 4 bases and J by 0 bases, with 13 bases between.

J is TRBJ1-2 and V is TRBV19; 7 bases fit TRBD1. CDR3 size: 14 residues. In germline, CDR1 is LNHDA, CDR2 SQIVND (reference sequence). The V and J ends lost 6 bases and 2 bases, in that order; junction bases with no gene match: 6. The CDR3 DNA reads as TGTGCCAGTAGCCTCATGGGACAGAACTATGGCTACACCTTC. Its protein product is CASSLMGQNYGYTF.

This clone has just a few counts. V gene TRBV7-3 combines with J gene TRBJ2-6; 8 nucleotides line up with TRBD1. V was clipped by 5 bases and J by 3 bases; unmatched bases: 0. Germline V gene sequence: CDR1 SGHTA, CDR2 FQGTGA. The CDR3 sequence is 14 residues long. For the CDR3, the DNA is TGTGCCAGCAGCGACAGGGGTGGGGCCAACGTCCTGACTTTC. Its protein is CASSDRGGANVLTF.

This clone was found a few times. J is TRBJ2-1 and V is TRBV18, with TRBD2 matching 9 bases. This CDR3 contains 16 residues. Trimming cost V 6 bases and J 0 bases; bases outside gene matches: 6. From germline, CDR1 is KGHSH and CDR2 LQKENI. In DNA, the CDR3 is TGTGCCAGCTCTACACTAGCGGGTGTCTCCTACAATGAGCAGTTCTTC. This gives the protein CASSTLAGVSYNEQFF.

The gene calls are TRBV7-9 and TRBJ1-2; 8 bases map to TRBD1. CDR1 and CDR2 (germline): SEHNR, FQNEAQ (reference sequence). CDR3 length: 14 residues. The junction had 8 bases not matched to a gene; V was cut back by 3 bases and J by 8 bases. CDR3 loop: CASSFSGGARGYTF. The CDR3 DNA follows: TGTGCCAGCAGCTTTTCAGGGGGCGCAAGGGGCTACACCTTC.

J is TRBJ1-1 and V is TRBV6-5, with D possibly matching TRBD1 (5 bases). The CDR3 runs to 16 residues. CDR1 and CDR2 from the germline V gene are MNHEY and SVGAGI. Trimming removed 0 bases at V and 2 bases at J, with 13 bases between. CDR3 sequence: CASSYSIPGPNTEAFF. CDR3 bases: TGTGCCAGCAGTTACTCGATCCCGGGGCCCAACACTGAAGCTTTCTTT.

This chain joins TRBV7-6 and TRBJ1-3; 7 bases map to TRBD1. V was clipped by 1 base and J by 4 bases; unmatched bases: 4. This CDR3 contains 15 residues. CDR1 is SGHVS and CDR2 is FNYEAQ in the germline V gene. This CDR3 is CASSLETGPGNTIYF. CDR3 nucleotide sequence: TGTGCCAGCAGCTTAGAGACAGGGCCAGGAAACACCATATATTTT.

In its sample, this clone was seen once. The chain couples TRBV11-2 to TRBJ2-3; TRBD2 aligns across 9 bases. V gave up 7 bases and J gave up 6 bases; unmatched junction bases: 14. This CDR3 has 16 amino acids. CDR1 SGHAT and CDR2 FQNNGV come from the germline V gene. CDR3 amino acids: CASTRGASGAWDTQYF. The DNA for the CDR3 is TGTGCCAGCACCCGGGGGGCTAGCGGGGCCTGGGATACGCAGTATTTT.